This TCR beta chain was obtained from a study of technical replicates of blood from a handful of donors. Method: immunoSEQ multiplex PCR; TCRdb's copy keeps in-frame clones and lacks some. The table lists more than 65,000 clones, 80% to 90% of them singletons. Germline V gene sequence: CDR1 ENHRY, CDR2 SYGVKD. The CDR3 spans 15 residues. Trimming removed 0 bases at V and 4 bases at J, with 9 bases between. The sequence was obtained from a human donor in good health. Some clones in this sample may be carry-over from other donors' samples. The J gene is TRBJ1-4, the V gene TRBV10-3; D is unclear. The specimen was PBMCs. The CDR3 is CAISESASFNEKLFF. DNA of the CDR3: TGTGCCATCAGTGAGTCAGCAAGCTTTAATGAAAAACTGTTTTTT.